This T cell receptor beta chain was retrieved from a study of cytomegalovirus exposure and HLA in healthy donors. Some clones are missing from TCRdb's copy, which holds only in-frame ones; the method was immunoSEQ multiplex PCR. The sample lists some 140,000 clones, 70% to 85% occurring once. Sequencing input: PBMCs. The receptor comes from a man under 40 in good health and CMV-seropositive.

The CDR3 loop reads CASSWRDSNSPLHF. CDR3 DNA: TGTGCCAGCAGCTGGAGGGACAGTAATTCACCCCTCCACTTT. The V and J genes are TRBV5-4 and TRBJ1-6; 7 nucleotides align to TRBD1. The germline V gene has CDR1 SGHNT and CDR2 YYREEE (reference sequence). The CDR3 contains 14 residues. V dropped 3 bases and J dropped 6; count of bases not matched to a gene: 3.